This T cell receptor (beta chain) was profiled in a study of OX40 agonist ivuxolimab in advanced cancers. Study-wide background: Enrolled patients in dose escalation had cancers that were hepatocellular carcinoma, melanoma, renal cell or head and neck cancer. Age averaged about 66 years (range roughly 20 to 90), and more than 80% were male.

General study findings and limits: Doses of 0.1 to 3.0 mg/kg were accompanied by clonal expansion of CD4+ and CD8+ blood T cells by week 6.

Sequencing was performed with immunoSEQ multiplex PCR; in TCRdb, only in-frame clones are kept and a portion is missing. The sample lists 34,000 or so clones, roughly 80% seen once, with 20% in the top ten. Remarks on this clone: Its antigen is not identified.

Sampling times: baseline, cycle 4 day 1, cycle 7 day 1. Per germline, CDR1 LGHNA and CDR2 YSLEER. The CDR3 contains 14 residues. Trimming took 3 bases from V and 7 from J; bases not matched to a gene: 8. The receptor was isolated from an adult with an advanced solid tumor such as melanoma, head and neck, liver or kidney cancer. This chain uses TRBV4-3 with TRBJ2-7; 8 bases line up with TRBD2. Sequences were derived from CD4+ or CD8+ T cells sorted from blood, sampled in a trial of the OX40 agonist ivuxolimab. CDR3 in amino acids: CASSHGTRNGEQYF. As DNA, the CDR3 is TGCGCCAGCAGCCACGGGACTAGAAATGGGGAGCAGTACTTC.